Shown below are 18 T cell receptor beta chains from a single sample sequenced in a study of identical twins. A single record per CDR3 protein comes from TCRdb applying MiXCR to the 5' RACE reads. The repertoire includes 570,000 or so distinct CDR3 sequences, roughly 9.9% of them detected once, and under 3% sits in the top ten. The same sample was also studied in work on yellow fever vaccine responses in identical twins.

Sequencing used PBMCs. The receptors come from a woman aged 18-35 years in good health.

CDR3 in DNA: TGTGCCATCAGTCGCTCAGAAGGCACAGATACGCAGTATTTT. This translates into CAISRSEGTDTQYF. The V and J genes are TRBV10-3 and TRBJ2-3, with unresolved D. Germline V CDR1 and CDR2: ENHRY, SYGVKD. This CDR3 comprises 14 residues. V lost 5 bases and J lost 1, with 10 bases in between.

The V call is TRBV7-9, the J call TRBJ2-3, with 7 nucleotides matching TRBD1. The CDR3 runs 16 residues. The germline V gene encodes CDR1 SEHNR and CDR2 FQNEAQ (reference sequence). Germline trimming cut 5 bases from V and 1 base from J; bases unmatched to any gene: 9. DNA for the CDR3: TGTGCCAGCAGCGAGCCCGGGACAGAGGGCACAGATACGCAGTATTTT. Translated: CASSEPGTEGTDTQYF.

This clonotype was found many times. This sequence joins TRBV5-1 and TRBJ2-1; TRBD2 matches 15 bases. The CDR3 extends over 17 amino acids. Germline V gene data show CDR1 as SGHRS and CDR2 as YFSETQ. V lost 4 bases to trimming and J lost 7 bases; unmatched junction nucleotides: 9. CDR3 DNA: TGCGCCAGCAGCGCAGGGGTAGGGACTAGCGGGAGGAATGAGCAGTTCTTC. Protein sequence: CASSAGVGTSGRNEQFF. The whole variable domain, remainder taken from reference TRBV5-1 and TRBJ2-1, is KAGVTQTPRYLIKTRGQQVTLSCSPISGHRSVSWYQQTPGQGLQFLFEYFSETQRNKGNFPGRFSGRQFSNSRSEMNVSTLELGDSALYLCASSAGVGTSGRNEQFFGPGTRLTVL.

This clonotype was seen more than once but under ten times. This chain connects TRBV15 to TRBJ2-7; 8 bases fit TRBD2. The junction had 6 bases not matched to a gene; V was cut back by 2 bases and J by 3 bases. The CDR3 has 15 amino acids. CDR1 and CDR2 from the germline V gene are LNHNV and YYDKDF (reference sequence). The CDR3: CATSRITSGSYEQYF. CDR3 sequence (DNA): TGTGCCACCAGCAGAATTACCAGCGGGAGCTACGAGCAGTACTTC.

The chain is built from TRBV15 and TRBJ2-1; no firm D call. V lost 4 bases and J lost 6, with 13 bases in between. The CDR3 extends over 14 amino acids. Germline assignment: CDR1 LNHNV and CDR2 YYDKDF (reference sequence). The CDR3 nucleotides read TGTGCCACCAGCATTTTAAACTGGCCCAATGAGCAGTTCTTC. Residues: CATSILNWPNEQFF.

The genes are TRBV7-8 and TRBJ2-1, with 7 bases fitting TRBD2. The CDR3 is 15 amino acids. Looked up from germline, CDR1 is SGHVS and CDR2 is FQNEAQ. With 4 bases clipped from V and 6 bases from J, the junction kept 9 bases outside the gene matches. CDR3 sequence (DNA): TGTGCCAGCAGCTCCGGACTAGATCAGGGCAATGAGCAGTTCTTC. Its translation is CASSSGLDQGNEQFF.

The V call is TRBV6-1, the J call TRBJ1-2; 7 positions agree with TRBD1. Looked up from germline, CDR1 is MNHNS and CDR2 is SASEGT. The CDR3 loop spans 13 amino acids. Trimming cost V 4 bases and J 5 bases; bases outside gene matches: 4. The CDR3 nucleotides read TGTGCCAGCAGTGCCGGGACAGAGTATGGCTACACCTTC. This codes for CASSAGTEYGYTF.

This clonotype was counted only a few times. The chain recombines TRBV6-5 with TRBJ2-1, with D tentatively TRBD1 (6 bases). CDR1 and CDR2 from the germline V gene are MNHEY and SVGAGI. The V end was cut by 6 bases, the J end by 13 bases, with 16 bases between. This CDR3 region has 12 residues. The CDR3 reads CASSPGTPYQFF. The CDR3 DNA sequence: TGTGCCAGCAGCCCCGGGACACCATATCAGTTCTTC.

A few counts support this clonotype. The V and J genes are TRBV4-2 and TRBJ1-4, with TRBD1 identical over 12 bases. This CDR3 is 15 amino acids long. J was trimmed by 8 bases and V by 1 base; bases with no gene match: 2. In germline, CDR1 is LGHNA, CDR2 YNFKEQ. CDR3 nucleotide sequence: TGTGCCAGCAGCCAAGGCGGGACAGGGGGCGAAAAACTGTTTTTT. Encoded protein: CASSQGGTGGEKLFF.

There are a few counts of this clonotype. The gene calls are TRBV12-3 or TRBV12-4 and TRBJ2-2, with 10 bases aligning to TRBD1. V trimming: 2 bases; J trimming: 3 bases; junction bases outside the gene matches: 12. This CDR3 spans 19 amino acids. CDR3 coding DNA: TGTGCCAGCAGTTTATTTCCGCCGACAGGGGGCAAGGACACCGGGGAGCTGTTTTTT. Translated: CASSLFPPTGGKDTGELFF.

This clonotype was seen a handful of times. V usage is TRBV4-2 and J usage is TRBJ2-5; the match to TRBD2 covers 11 bases. The V and J ends lost 4 bases and 2 bases, in that order; junction bases with no gene match: 15. The CDR3 extends over 19 amino acids. The V gene's germline CDR1 is LGHNA and CDR2 YNFKEQ. DNA for the CDR3: TGTGCCAGCAGCCGCAGGAAGGGACTAGCGGAGGGAGTACAAGAGACCCAGTACTTC. As protein: CASSRRKGLAEGVQETQYF.

The chain's CDR3 is CASSSGLGAGKTQYF. For the CDR3, the DNA is TGTGCCAGCAGTTCCGGACTGGGGGCCGGGAAGACCCAGTACTTC. The chain couples TRBV28 to TRBJ2-5; possible D gene TRBD1, 6 bases. Germline CDR1 is MDHEN and CDR2 is SYDVKM. The germline V and J ends were trimmed by 4 bases and 6 bases, with 18 bases remaining between them. This CDR3 has 15 residues.

This clonotype appeared many times. The chain employs TRBV6-2 or TRBV6-3 and TRBJ2-7; the D gene is possibly TRBD2 (5 bases). This CDR3 spans 16 amino acids. Looked up from germline, CDR1 is MNHEY and CDR2 is SVGEGT. The V and J ends lost 6 bases and 0 bases respectively, with 18 bases between them. CDR3 protein: CASRKRTDSFSYEQYF. The CDR3 DNA follows: TGTGCCAGCAGAAAAAGGACGGACTCCTTCTCCTACGAGCAGTACTTC.

The chain combines TRBV4-2 with TRBJ2-3, with TRBD2 identical over 14 bases. With V trimmed by 4 bases and J by 5 bases, 5 bases remained unmatched. From germline, CDR1 is LGHNA and CDR2 YNFKEQ. The CDR3 spans 16 residues. The CDR3 reads CASSPLGTSGRDTQYF. CDR3 bases: TGTGCCAGCAGCCCCCTCGGGACTAGCGGGAGAGATACGCAGTATTTT.

This clonotype has more than one count but fewer than ten. This chain links TRBV7-9 with TRBJ2-1; 7 bases align to TRBD1. The CDR3 totals 15 residues. Germline V gene sequence: CDR1 SEHNR, CDR2 FQNEAQ (reference sequence). After removal of 5 bases from V and 8 bases from J, the junction contained 12 bases not matched to a gene. The CDR3 bases are TGTGCCAGCAGCCCCGGACAGGATTTCATCCATGAGCAGTTCTTC. It is translated as CASSPGQDFIHEQFF.

This clonotype was seen at least ten times. This chain joins TRBV3-1 and TRBJ1-1, with TRBD1 as a possible D gene (5 bases). The V gene's germline CDR1 is LGHDT and CDR2 YNNKEL (reference sequence). Trimming stripped 0 bases from V and 11 bases from J, with 13 bases between. This CDR3 comprises 13 residues. CDR3 DNA: TGTGCCAGCAGCCAAGAGAGACAGTTCCGGGCTTTCTTT. This codes for CASSQERQFRAFF. Together with reference TRBV3-1 and TRBJ1-1, the CDR3 gives the full variable domain: DTAVSQTPKYLVTQMGNDKSIKCEQNLGHDTMYWYKQDSKKFLKIMFSYNNKELIINETVPNRFSPKSPDKAHLNLHINSLELGDSAVYFCASSQERQFRAFFGQGTRLTVV.

V gene TRBV27 combines with J gene TRBJ1-2, with D hard to call. Germline V gene lookup returns CDR1 MNHEY and CDR2 SMNVEV (reference sequence). CDR3 size: 12 residues. V lost 6 bases and J lost 4, with 9 bases in between. DNA for the CDR3: TGTGCCAGCAGCAAGGGTGGCTATGGCTACACCTTC. It yields the protein CASSKGGYGYTF.

The chain couples TRBV27 to TRBJ2-7; possible D gene TRBD1, 5 bases. This CDR3 region has 11 residues. Germline V gene data show CDR1 as MNHEY and CDR2 as SMNVEV (reference sequence). The V gene lost 9 bases and the J gene lost 4 bases, with 10 bases spanning the gap. The CDR3 sequence: CASQGPYEQYF. The CDR3 DNA reads as TGTGCCAGTCAGGGTCCGTACGAGCAGTACTTC.